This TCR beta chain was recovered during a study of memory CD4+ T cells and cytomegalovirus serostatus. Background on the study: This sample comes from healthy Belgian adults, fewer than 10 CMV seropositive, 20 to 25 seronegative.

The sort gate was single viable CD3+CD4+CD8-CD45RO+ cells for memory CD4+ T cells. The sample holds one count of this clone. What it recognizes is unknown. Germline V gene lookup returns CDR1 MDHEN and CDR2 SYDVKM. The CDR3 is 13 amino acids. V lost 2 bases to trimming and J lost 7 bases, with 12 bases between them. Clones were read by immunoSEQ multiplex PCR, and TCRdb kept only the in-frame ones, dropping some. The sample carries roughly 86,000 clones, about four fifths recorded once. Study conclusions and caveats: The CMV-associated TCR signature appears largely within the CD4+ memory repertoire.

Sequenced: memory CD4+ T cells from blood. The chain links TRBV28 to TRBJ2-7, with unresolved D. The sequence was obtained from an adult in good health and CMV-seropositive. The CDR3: CASSLVRAAEQYF. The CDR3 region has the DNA TGTGCCAGCAGTTTAGTTAGGGCCGCGGAGCAGTACTTC. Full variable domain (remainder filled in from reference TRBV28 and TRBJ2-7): DVKVTQSSRYLVKRTGEKVFLECVQDMDHENMFWYRQDPGLGLRLIYFSYDVKMKEKGDIPEGYSVSREKKERFSLILESASTNQTSMYLCASSLVRAAEQYFGPGTRLTVT.